Presented here are 18 T cell receptor beta chains from one specimen sequenced in a study of cytomegalovirus exposure and HLA in healthy donors. The PCR was carried out with 60 Vbeta primers and 13 Jbeta primers. Here immunoSEQ multiplex PCR was the method, and the copy in TCRdb shows in-frame clones only, minus some. Of around 130,000 clones listed, approximately 85% are singletons. The specimen was PBMCs. These receptors originate from a woman in her twenties or thirties in good health and CMV-seropositive.

The rearrangement links TRBV6-5 to TRBJ2-7, with 14 bases matching TRBD2. Trimming removed 4 bases from V and 6 bases from J; junction bases left unmatched: 8. The CDR3 runs to 16 residues. Germline assignment: CDR1 MNHEY and CDR2 SVGAGI. The CDR3 region has the DNA TGTGCCAGCAGTTCGAGGACTAGCGGGAGGTTGGGCGAGCAGTACTTC. This codes for CASSSRTSGRLGEQYF.

In this sample, this clone turned up a few times. The chain recombines TRBV28 with TRBJ1-1, with a tentative D call TRBD1 (6 bases). CDR3 length: 13 residues. The ends were cut back, 11 bases at V and 5 bases at J, with 18 bases in the middle. Germline V lookup: CDR1 MDHEN, CDR2 SYDVKM. The CDR3: CACRGGGGTEAFF. CDR3 nucleotide sequence: TGTGCCTGTCGAGGGGGGGGTGGGACTGAAGCTTTCTTT.

The chain links TRBV29-1 to TRBJ2-1, with unresolved D. This CDR3 is built from 11 residues. V dropped 2 bases and J dropped 15 bases, with 14 bases sitting between them. The germline gives CDR1 SQVTM, CDR2 ANQGSEA. This CDR3 is CSVESARVPFF. The CDR3 DNA sequence: TGCAGCGTTGAAAGCGCCCGAGTCCCGTTCTTC.

The rearrangement links TRBV30 to TRBJ2-3, with 7 bases that match TRBD2. CDR3 size: 17 residues. V shed 1 base, J shed 4 bases, and the junction held 14 bases outside the gene matches. Germline CDR1 GTSNPN, CDR2 SVGIG (reference sequence). CDR3 protein: CAWSGGGTTRSPDTQYF. Written as DNA, the CDR3 is TGTGCCTGGAGTGGGGGGGGGACGACGCGGAGCCCAGATACGCAGTATTTT. The full variable domain, with the rest looked up from reference TRBV30 and TRBJ2-3, is SQTIHQWPATLVQPVGSPLSLECTVEGTSNPNLYWYRQAAGRGLQLLFYSVGIGQISSEVPQNLSASRPQDRQFILSSKKLLLSDSGFYLCAWSGGGTTRSPDTQYFGPGTRLTVL.

This chain uses TRBV5-6 with TRBJ2-7; tentative D call: TRBD1 (5 bases). This CDR3 is built from 16 residues. V was clipped by 1 base and J by 2 bases, with 16 bases between them. The germline CDR1 and CDR2 sequences are SGHDT and YYEEEE. This chain's CDR3 is CASSLTGLLSTYEQYF. The CDR3 coding sequence is TGTGCCAGCAGCTTGACAGGCTTATTGTCCACCTACGAGCAGTACTTC.

This chain connects TRBV6-5 to TRBJ2-2, with TRBD1 matching over 10 bases. Germline V gives CDR1 MNHEY, CDR2 SVGAGI. This CDR3 has 15 residues. Unmatched junction bases numbered 4, after V lost 4 bases and J lost 5 bases. The CDR3 protein is CASSLTGGATGELFF. CDR3 bases: TGTGCCAGCAGTTTGACAGGGGGCGCAACCGGGGAGCTGTTTTTT.

The rearrangement joins TRBV2 to TRBJ1-2, with D tentatively TRBD1 (5 bases). From germline, CDR1 is SNHLY and CDR2 FYNNEI. The V and J ends lost 2 bases and 0 bases respectively, with 16 bases between them. CDR3 length: 17 residues. The CDR3 protein is CASSEWGSPEANYGYTF. The DNA for the CDR3 is TGTGCCAGCAGTGAATGGGGCAGCCCCGAAGCTAACTATGGCTACACCTTC.

The chain links TRBV27 to TRBJ2-5, with a possible D match to TRBD2 (6 bases). CDR1 MNHEY and CDR2 SMNVEV come from the germline V gene (reference sequence). CDR3 length: 13 amino acids. The V gene lost 3 bases and the J gene lost 3 bases, with 8 bases spanning the gap. The CDR3 sequence is CASSFWGEETQYF. CDR3 bases: TGTGCCAGCAGTTTCTGGGGGGAAGAGACCCAGTACTTC.

The chain joins TRBV6-1 to TRBJ2-2; 7 nucleotides match TRBD2. Per germline, CDR1 MNHNS and CDR2 SASEGT. With 1 base clipped from V and 0 bases from J, the junction kept 2 bases outside the gene matches. This CDR3 region has 16 residues. CDR3 protein: CASSEVRGANTGELFF. CDR3 sequence (DNA): TGTGCCAGCAGTGAAGTACGGGGGGCGAACACCGGGGAGCTGTTTTTT.

Here the CDR3 reads CASSLKFSGSSYNEQFF. The CDR3 nucleotides are TGTGCCAGCAGTTTAAAGTTTAGCGGGAGCTCCTACAATGAGCAGTTCTTC. J is TRBJ2-1 and V is TRBV28, with 9 bases aligning to TRBD2. From germline, CDR1 is MDHEN and CDR2 SYDVKM. The CDR3 sequence is 17 residues long. V lost 2 bases to trimming and J lost 0 bases; unmatched junction nucleotides: 5.

The chain carries TRBV5-1 and TRBJ2-1; TRBD2 agrees at 14 bases. The CDR3 has 17 residues. J lost 4 bases, V lost 4 bases, and 7 bases had no gene match. From germline, CDR1 is SGHRS and CDR2 YFSETQ. Written as DNA, the CDR3 is TGCGCCAGCAGCCCCGGGACTAGCGGGGGCGCTTACAATGAGCAGTTCTTC. This translates into CASSPGTSGGAYNEQFF.

This chain joins TRBV11-2 and TRBJ1-5, with a possible D match to TRBD1 (5 bases). Germline CDR1 reads SGHAT; CDR2 reads FQNNGV. V was cut by 0 bases and J by 5 bases, with 5 bases left in between. The length of the CDR3 is 13 residues. This chain's CDR3 is CASSLDRDQPQHF. The CDR3 nucleotides are TGTGCCAGCAGCTTAGACAGGGATCAGCCCCAGCATTTT.

Here the CDR3 DNA reads TGTGCCAGCAGTGAATGGCCAACCTATGGCTACACCTTC. Amino acid sequence: CASSEWPTYGYTF. V and J are TRBV6-1 and TRBJ1-2; D gene ambiguous. The CDR3 consists of 13 residues. Germline V gives CDR1 MNHNS, CDR2 SASEGT. V was shortened by 2 bases and J by 4 bases, with 8 bases between the two germline ends.

The rearrangement joins TRBV10-3 to TRBJ1-6; the D gene is possibly TRBD1 (6 bases). Trimming removed 0 bases from V and 7 bases from J, with 10 bases in between. The CDR3 contains 15 residues. In germline, CDR1 is ENHRY, CDR2 SYGVKD. CDR3 sequence: CAISESATGNSPLHF. CDR3 nucleotide sequence: TGTGCCATCAGTGAGTCCGCTACAGGGAATTCACCCCTCCACTTT.

The V gene is TRBV7-9, the J gene TRBJ2-1, with 7 bases aligning to TRBD2. The germline V gene encodes CDR1 SEHNR and CDR2 FQNEAQ (reference sequence). This CDR3 has 18 residues. V shed 4 bases, J shed 0 bases, and the junction held 12 bases outside the gene matches. The chain's CDR3 is CASSSLPGLTLSYNEQFF. The CDR3 DNA follows: TGTGCCAGCAGCTCACTACCGGGACTAACTCTCTCCTACAATGAGCAGTTCTTC.

J is TRBJ2-1 and V is TRBV5-4, with 9 bases lining up with TRBD2. J was trimmed by 3 bases and V by 4 bases; bases with no gene match: 8. CDR1 is SGHNT and CDR2 is YYREEE in the germline V gene (reference sequence). The CDR3 covers 16 residues. CDR3 nucleotides: TGTGCCAGCAGCCCTCAACTAGCGGGCGGCTACAATGAGCAGTTCTTC. Translated, it gives CASSPQLAGGYNEQFF.

V and J are TRBV6-6 and TRBJ1-5, with 8 bases that match TRBD1. Germline loops: CDR1 MNHNY, CDR2 SVGAGI (reference sequence). Losses at the gene ends were 5 bases for V and 7 bases for J; bases not matched to a gene: 4. This CDR3 spans 13 amino acids. The CDR3 is CASSGQGGQPQHF. DNA for the CDR3: TGTGCCAGCAGTGGACAGGGAGGGCAGCCCCAGCATTTT.

V usage is TRBV28 and J usage is TRBJ1-1; 7 bases line up with TRBD1. Per the germline V gene, CDR1 is MDHEN and CDR2 is SYDVKM. The CDR3 has 17 residues. The V gene end was trimmed by 6 bases and the J gene end by 3 bases; junction bases not matched to a gene: 16. CDR3 coding DNA: TGTGCCAGCAGATTAACAGGGGTCTTGATAAGGGACACTGAAGCTTTCTTT. Translating gives CASRLTGVLIRDTEAFF.